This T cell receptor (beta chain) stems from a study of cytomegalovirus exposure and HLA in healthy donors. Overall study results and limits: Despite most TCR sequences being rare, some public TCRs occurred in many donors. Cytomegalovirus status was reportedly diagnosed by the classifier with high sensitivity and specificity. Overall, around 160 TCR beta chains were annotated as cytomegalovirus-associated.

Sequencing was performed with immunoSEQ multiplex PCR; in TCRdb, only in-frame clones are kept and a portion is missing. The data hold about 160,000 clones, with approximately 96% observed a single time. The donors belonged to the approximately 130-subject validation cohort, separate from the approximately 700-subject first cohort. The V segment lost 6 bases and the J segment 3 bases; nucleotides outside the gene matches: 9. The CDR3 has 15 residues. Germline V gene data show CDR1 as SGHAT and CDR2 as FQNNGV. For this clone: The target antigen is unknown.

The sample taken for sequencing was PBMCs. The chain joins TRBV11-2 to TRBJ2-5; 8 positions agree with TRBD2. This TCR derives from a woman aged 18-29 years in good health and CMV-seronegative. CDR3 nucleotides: TGTGCCAGCAGACCTACCCTTAGCGGGGAAGAGACCCAGTACTTC. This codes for CASRPTLSGEETQYF.